This entry features one T cell receptor (beta chain) sequence. What it binds is unknown. The CDR3 is 16 residues long. J gave up 7 bases and V 4 bases, and 12 bases lay outside the gene matches. Germline V gene sequence: CDR1 LGHNA, CDR2 YSLEER. The time point denotes: cycle 4 day 1 (C4D1), after five to seven weeks of nivolumab. The patients all showed relapse after autologous stem cell transplantation, while their brentuximab vedotin exposure varied. Best overall response was complete response, partial response or progressive disease in these relapsed/refractory classical Hodgkin lymphoma patients. Profiling relied on immunoSEQ multiplex PCR, and the TCRdb table lists in-frame clones only, not all of them. The top ten hold around 19% of the sample, which has 99,000 or so clones, about 92% seen once. This specimen belongs to a study of PD-1 blockade in classical Hodgkin lymphoma. Study-level information: Patients had nivolumab dosed at 3 mg/kg, delivered intravenously every 2 weeks. Study outcomes and limitations: Baseline TCR diversity was reportedly lower in newly diagnosed patients than healthy donors. Whoever responded completely had baseline diversity much like that seen in newly diagnosed patients.

V gene TRBV4-3 combines with J gene TRBJ1-2; 10 nucleotides align to TRBD1. The receptor was isolated from a human donor with classical Hodgkin lymphoma. The sample consisted of peripheral blood mononuclear cells (PBMCs), taken before the fourth cycle of nivolumab. The CDR3 DNA reads as TGCGCCAGCAGCCCCCGAAACGGACAGGGGGAAATTGGCTACACCTTC. Translation gives CASSPRNGQGEIGYTF.